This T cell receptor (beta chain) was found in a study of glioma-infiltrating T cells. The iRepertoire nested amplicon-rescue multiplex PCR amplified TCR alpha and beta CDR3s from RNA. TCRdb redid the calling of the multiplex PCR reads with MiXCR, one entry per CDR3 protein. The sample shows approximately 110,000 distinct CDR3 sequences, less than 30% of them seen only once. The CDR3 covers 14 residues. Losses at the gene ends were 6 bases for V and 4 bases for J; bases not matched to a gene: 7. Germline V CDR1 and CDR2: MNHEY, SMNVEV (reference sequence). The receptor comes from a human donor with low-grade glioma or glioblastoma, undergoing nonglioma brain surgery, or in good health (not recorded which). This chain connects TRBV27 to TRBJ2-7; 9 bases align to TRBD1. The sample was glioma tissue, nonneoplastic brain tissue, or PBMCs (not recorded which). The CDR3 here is CASSSGQGCYEQYF. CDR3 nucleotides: TGTGCCAGCAGCTCGGGACAGGGCTGTTACGAGCAGTACTTC.